This T cell receptor (beta chain) was retrieved from a study of blood T cells in healthy people across ages. With each sample, at least 5 micrograms of total RNA were extracted. Using a J-beta primer mix together with a sample-barcoded 5' primer, a second PCR was run for about 6 to 11 cycles. Unique molecular identifiers of 12 random nucleotides labeled each cDNA. TCRdb re-called the 5' RACE reads through MiXCR, storing one row per CDR3 protein. The top ten hold about two fifths of the sample, which has 780,000 or so distinct CDR3 sequences, 53% seen once. This clonotype was seen a few times. Specimen: blood. This TCR came from an elderly man in good health.

CDR3 sequence (DNA): TGTGCCAGCAGCTTAGTGGTAGCGGGGATCTACGAGCAGTACTTC. Encoded protein: CASSLVVAGIYEQYF. This chain links TRBV13 with TRBJ2-7; 8 nucleotides agree with TRBD2. The length of the CDR3 is 15 residues. From germline, CDR1 is PRHDT and CDR2 FYEKMQ (reference sequence). Trimming removed 1 base from V and 3 bases from J; junction bases left unmatched: 5.